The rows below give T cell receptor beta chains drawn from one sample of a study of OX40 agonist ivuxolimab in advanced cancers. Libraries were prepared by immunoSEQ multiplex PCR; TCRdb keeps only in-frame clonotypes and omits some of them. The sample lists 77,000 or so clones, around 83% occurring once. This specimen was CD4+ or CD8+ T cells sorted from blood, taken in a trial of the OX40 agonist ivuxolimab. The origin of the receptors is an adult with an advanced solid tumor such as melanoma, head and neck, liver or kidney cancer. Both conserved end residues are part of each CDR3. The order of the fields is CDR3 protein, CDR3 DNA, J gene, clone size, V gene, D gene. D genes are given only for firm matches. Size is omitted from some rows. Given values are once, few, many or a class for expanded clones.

CDR3 protein: CASSVDMTGTYGYTF
CDR3 DNA: TGTGCCAGCAGCGTAGATATGACAGGGACCTATGGCTACACCTTC
J gene: TRBJ1-2
clone size: .
V gene: TRBV9
D gene: TRBD1

CDR3 protein: CASSLNDNSQKAFF
CDR3 DNA: TGCGCCAGCAGCTTGAATGATAACAGTCAGAAAGCTTTCTTT
J gene: TRBJ1-1
clone size: .
V gene: TRBV5-1
D gene: .

CDR3 protein: CASSIVSMNTEAFF
CDR3 DNA: TGTGCCAGTAGTATCGTCAGTATGAACACTGAAGCTTTCTTT
J gene: TRBJ1-1
clone size: .
V gene: TRBV19
D gene: .

CDR3 protein: CASSPHTGQPQHF
CDR3 DNA: TGTGCCAGCAGCCCTCATACGGGTCAGCCCCAGCATTTT
J gene: TRBJ1-5
clone size: few
V gene: TRBV7-2
D gene: .

CDR3 protein: CASSLGPGQGGTEAFF
CDR3 DNA: TGTGCCAGCAGCTTAGGACCGGGACAGGGAGGCACTGAAGCTTTCTTT
J gene: TRBJ1-1
clone size: .
V gene: TRBV11-1
D gene: TRBD1

CDR3 protein: CASSRTGTNEKLFF
CDR3 DNA: TGTGCCAGCAGCCGGACAGGGACTAATGAAAAACTGTTTTTT
J gene: TRBJ1-4
clone size: .
V gene: TRBV9
D gene: TRBD1

CDR3 protein: CASSSRISGTSYNEQFF
CDR3 DNA: TGCGCCAGCAGCTCCCGAATTTCCGGGACTAGCTACAATGAGCAGTTCTTC
J gene: TRBJ2-1
clone size: .
V gene: TRBV5-1
D gene: TRBD2

CDR3 protein: CASSLAGGGTEAFF
CDR3 DNA: TGCGCCAGCAGCTTGGCTGGGGGCGGCACTGAAGCTTTCTTT
J gene: TRBJ1-1
clone size: .
V gene: TRBV5-1
D gene: .

CDR3 protein: CASSETTSQETQYF
CDR3 DNA: TGTGCCAGCAGTGAAACGACTTCCCAAGAGACCCAGTACTTC
J gene: TRBJ2-5
clone size: .
V gene: TRBV2
D gene: .

CDR3 protein: CAWSVTGISHGYTF
CDR3 DNA: TGTGCCTGGAGTGTTACCGGGATCTCCCATGGCTACACCTTC
J gene: TRBJ1-2
clone size: .
V gene: TRBV30
D gene: .